This TCR beta chain was sequenced in a study of blood T cell repertoires in COVID-19. Overall study context: Specimens from acute and convalescent COVID-19 originated in the United States, Italy and Spain. The cDNA or gDNA used as material had been derived from T cells, B-cell-depleted T cells, or PBMCs.

Germline lookup yields CDR1 SGHDT and CDR2 YYEEEE. The CDR3 loop spans 15 amino acids. Trimming pared 3 bases from V and 1 base from J, leaving 8 bases between. As originally analysed: Reference gene primer amplification gave estimated nucleated cell counts. TCRdb's copy holds only in-frame clones and misses some; the assay was immunoSEQ multiplex PCR. For V, J and clone size, that table is used; D and trimming come from the DNA. The sample lists around 300,000 clones, under 90% occurring once. Material: peripheral blood. This sequence joins TRBV5-6 and TRBJ1-6; D not resolved. This sequence was found in a man aged 50-59 years with acute or convalescent COVID-19. CDR3 sequence (DNA): TGTGCCAGCAGCTGGGGAGGGTCCTATAATTCACCCCTCCACTTT. Translated, it gives CASSWGGSYNSPLHF.